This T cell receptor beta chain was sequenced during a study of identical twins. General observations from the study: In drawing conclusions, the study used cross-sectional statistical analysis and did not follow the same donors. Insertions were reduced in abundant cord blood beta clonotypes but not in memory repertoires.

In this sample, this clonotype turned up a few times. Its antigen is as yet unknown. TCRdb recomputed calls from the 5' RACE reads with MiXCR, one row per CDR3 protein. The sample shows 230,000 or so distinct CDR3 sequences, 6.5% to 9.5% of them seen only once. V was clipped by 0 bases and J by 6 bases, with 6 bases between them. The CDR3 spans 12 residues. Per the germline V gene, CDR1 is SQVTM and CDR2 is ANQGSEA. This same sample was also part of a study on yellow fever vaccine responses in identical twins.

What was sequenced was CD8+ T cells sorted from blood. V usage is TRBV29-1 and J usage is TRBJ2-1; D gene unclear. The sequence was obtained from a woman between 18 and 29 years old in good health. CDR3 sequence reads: CSVEDLGNEQFF. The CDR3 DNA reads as TGCAGCGTTGAAGATCTCGGCAATGAGCAGTTCTTC.